This T cell receptor (beta chain) originates from a study of CD8 T cells in ankylosing spondylitis. With respect to this clonotype: The antigen is undetermined.

Findings and limits, study-wide: Earlier authors reported some of these motif variants in reactive arthritis synovial fluid and blood. Characteristic, it appeared, of ankylosing spondylitis blood was a TCR beta motif of roughly eight highly homologous variants.

TCRdb analysed the 5' RACE reads with MiXCR anew, one entry per CDR3 protein. Of roughly 670,000 distinct CDR3 sequences in the sample, under 20% were seen once. The CDR3 totals 12 residues. Germline V gives CDR1 SEHNR, CDR2 FQNEAQ (reference sequence). Trimming took 6 bases from V and 7 from J; bases not matched to a gene: 1. This chain joins TRBV7-9 and TRBJ1-5; 9 positions agree with TRBD1. Sequencing input: blood, either unsorted or a sorted T cell fraction (not recorded which). The sequence derives from a male donor with ankylosing spondylitis. CDR3 bases: TGTGCCAGCAGTGGACAGGGGCAGCCCCAGCATTTT. Protein product: CASSGQGQPQHF.